This TCR beta chain was found in a study of cytomegalovirus exposure and HLA in healthy donors. Study observations and caveats: TCR beta chains numbering approximately 150 were designated cytomegalovirus-associated.

CDR1 and CDR2 from the germline V gene are SGHDT and YYEEEE. The CDR3 contains 13 residues. The PCR employed 60 Vbeta primers together with 13 Jbeta primers. Produced via immunoSEQ multiplex PCR; TCRdb's table is partial and in-frame only. This sample has approximately 110,000 clones, with roughly three fifths found just once. About this clone: Its cognate antigen is unknown. Compared with germline, one end of the junction differs, possibly owing to a read error.

The sequence was obtained from a man between 25 and 39 years old in good health and CMV-seropositive. The chain recombines TRBV5-6 with TRBJ1-4, with D maybe TRBD1 (5 bases). The sequencing sample was made of PBMCs. CDR3 region: CAGSFDRGEKLFF. DNA of the CDR3: TGTGCCGGCAGCTTCGACAGAGGTGAAAAACTGTTTTTT.